This entry features one T cell receptor (beta chain) sequence. Its antigen is currently not known. Base qualities are not provided; no much larger clone lies one nucleotide away. CDR3 length: 14 amino acids, cysteine to phenylalanine. Only the CDR3 portion is preserved as DNA: 42 bases, with reading frame beginning at the first base. Sequences SGHRS (CDR1) and YFSETQ (CDR2) are obtained from the germline V gene. The germline ends are 19 bases apart after V is trimmed by 7 bases and J by 5 bases. The data stem from a study of control samples from healthy donors and cancer patients (dated by TCRdb to the early 2020s). The method behind the library was the immunoSEQ multiplex PCR assay. Drawn from immuneACCESS, this table holds only the in-frame rearrangements with V and J called that TCRdb kept. Clones are partly lost; checked studies trace under half to an unresolved V gene and leave the rest unexplained. The sample contains 150,000 to 200,000 clones, roughly 89% of them found a single time. The top ten hold 1.3% to 1.5% of the sample.

Material for sequencing was blood. The clonotype originates from a woman in her 50s in good health. This sequence uses TRBV5-1 and TRBJ2-7; a tentative D call is TRBD2 (6 bases match). The DNA reads TGCGCCAGCGCGGGCGGGGCAGGGTTAGACGAGCAGTACTTC. Its product reads: CASAGGAGLDEQYF.